Ten or more counts support the clone carrying this T cell receptor beta chain. Its cognate antigen is unknown. The read ends 3 residues before the CDR3 terminus; that terminus is restored from the germline J gene. The record originates from a study of T cell clonality in common variable immunodeficiency. Overall study results and limits: Fewer deletions and N-nucleotide insertions were reportedly seen in common variable immunodeficiency TCR beta sequences.

Both groups were predominantly of Caucasian heritage. For at least one year, all CVID subjects received replacement immunoglobulin. Repertoires were generated with immunoSEQ multiplex PCR, while TCRdb's copy carries only in-frame clones and drops some. This sample carries about 19,000 clones, none of them present only once. The V segment lost 0 bases and the J segment 1 base; nucleotides outside the gene matches: 5. The germline CDR1 and CDR2 sequences are SGHRS and YFSETQ. The CDR3 is 16 residues long. The clonotype comes from a human donor with common variable immunodeficiency. What was sequenced was peripheral blood mononuclear cells. The chain has TRBV5-1 and TRBJ1-1; TRBD1 aligns across 8 bases. The CDR3 is CASSLEPGGGNTEAFF. The sequenced CDR3 bases are TGCGCCAGCAGCTTGGAGCCAGGGGGCGGGAACACTGAA.